This record covers a single TCR beta chain. This clonotype was found many times. Its antigen has not been determined. Base-call qualities are not available, and no considerably larger clone is one nucleotide away. The data are from a study of T-cell reconstitution after alpha-beta-depleted transplantation in children (dated by TCRdb to between 2015 and 2016). With regard to the full study: Using TCR repertoire profiling, the study quantitatively followed how T-cell immune reconstitution unfolded in children after TCRalphabeta/CD19-depleted allogeneic hematopoietic cell transplantation.

The treatment or condition label here, explained by the study, means: allogeneic hematopoietic cell transplantation with graft depleted of TCRalphabeta T cells and CD19 B cells. Transplant recipients were children who received TCRalphabeta/CD19-depleted allogeneic hematopoietic cell grafts. The receptor library was made with PCR. Sequencing took place on an Illumina HiSeq 2500. TCR libraries were prepared with molecular barcoding, using unique molecular identifiers to normalize TCRbeta repertoire quantification. The public sequencing data were trimmed at Q25 with fastp and processed into clonotypes with MiXCR by TCRdb, which kept only in-frame beta chains. Every entry covers one CDR3 protein and lists the most common genes and DNA from its rows. This sample gives roughly 120,000 distinct CDR3 sequences in total; 23% of them show up just once. The ten most abundant clones make up roughly 10% of the sample.

Study-level results and caveats: In some patients, the high TCRbeta diversity seen at day 60 was put down to recipient T cells and intrathymic progenitors that had survived conditioning. Apparently early alphabetaT-cell count recovery about two months after transplant reportedly relied on only several hundred rapidly expanded clones derived from non-depleted graft cells. Over subsequent months, a decline in hyperexpanded clone frequencies was noted, and after one year, T-cell counts and TCRbeta diversity were mostly ascribed to newly produced T cells.

This clonotype originated in a male patient aged 2-15 years who had a stem cell transplant for chronic granulomatous disease, so the T cells may come from the graft donor. Sequences were derived from PBMCs, mostly from graft donor cells, sampled 180 days after TCRalphabeta/CD19-depleted stem cell transplant.

Read as DNA, the sequence is TGTGCCAGCAGCCCACTACCAGCGAACACCGGGGAGCTGTTTTTT. This sequence encodes CASSPLPANTGELFF. The chain uses TRBV7-3 and TRBJ2-2; no D segment can be confidently identified. V gives up 5 bases and J gives up 0 bases, and the segment between their germline ends measures 10 bases. The germline V gene supplies CDR1 SGHTA and CDR2 FQGTGA. From its cysteine to its phenylalanine, the CDR3 spans 15 amino acids. The DNA shown is the 45-base CDR3, in frame from base 1.